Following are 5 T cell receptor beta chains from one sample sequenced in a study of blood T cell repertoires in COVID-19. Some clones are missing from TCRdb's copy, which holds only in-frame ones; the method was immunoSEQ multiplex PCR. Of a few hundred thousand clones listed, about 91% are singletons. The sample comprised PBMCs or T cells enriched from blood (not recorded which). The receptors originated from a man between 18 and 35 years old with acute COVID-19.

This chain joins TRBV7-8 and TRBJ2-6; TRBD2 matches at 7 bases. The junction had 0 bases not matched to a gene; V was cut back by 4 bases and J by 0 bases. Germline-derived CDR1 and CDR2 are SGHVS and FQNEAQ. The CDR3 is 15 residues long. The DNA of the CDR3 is TGTGCCAGCAGCTCGGGGGGCTCTGGGGCCAACGTCCTGACTTTC. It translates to CASSSGGSGANVLTF. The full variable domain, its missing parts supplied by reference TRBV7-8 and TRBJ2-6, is GAGVSQSPRYKVAKRGQDVALRCDPISGHVSLFWYQQALGQGPEFLTYFQNEAQLDKSGLPSDRFFAERPEGSVSTLKIQRTQQEDSAVYLCASSSGGSGANVLTFGAGSRLTVL.

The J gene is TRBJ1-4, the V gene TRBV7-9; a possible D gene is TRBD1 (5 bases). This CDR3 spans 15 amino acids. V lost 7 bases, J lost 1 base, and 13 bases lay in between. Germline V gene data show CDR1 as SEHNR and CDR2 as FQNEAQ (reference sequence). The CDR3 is CASTVLRETNEKLFF. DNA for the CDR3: TGTGCCAGCACCGTCCTCAGGGAAACTAATGAAAAACTGTTTTTT.

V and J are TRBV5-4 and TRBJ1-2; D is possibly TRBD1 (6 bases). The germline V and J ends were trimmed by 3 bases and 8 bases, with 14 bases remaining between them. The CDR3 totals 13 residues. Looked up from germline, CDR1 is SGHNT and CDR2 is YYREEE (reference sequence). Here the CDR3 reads CASSSKQGGGYTF. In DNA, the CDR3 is TGTGCCAGCAGCTCCAAACAGGGCGGCGGCTACACCTTC. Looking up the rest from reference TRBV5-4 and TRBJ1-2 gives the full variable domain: ETGVTQSPTHLIKTRGQQVTLRCSSQSGHNTVSWYQQALGQGPQFIFQYYREEENGRGNFPPRFSGLQFPNYSSELNVNALELDDSALYLCASSSKQGGGYTFGSGTRLTVV.

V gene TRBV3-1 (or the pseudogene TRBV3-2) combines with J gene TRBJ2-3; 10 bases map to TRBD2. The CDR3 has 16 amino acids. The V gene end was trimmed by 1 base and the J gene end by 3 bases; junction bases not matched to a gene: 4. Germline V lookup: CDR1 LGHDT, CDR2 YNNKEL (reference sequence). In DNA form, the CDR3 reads TGTGCCAGCAGCCAAGTTCTAGCGGGAGTGACAGATACGCAGTATTTT. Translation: CASSQVLAGVTDTQYF.

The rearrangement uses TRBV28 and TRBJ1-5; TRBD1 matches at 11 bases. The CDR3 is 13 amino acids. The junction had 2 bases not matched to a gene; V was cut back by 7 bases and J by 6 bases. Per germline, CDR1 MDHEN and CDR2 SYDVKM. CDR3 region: CASIGQGAQPQHF. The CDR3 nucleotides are TGTGCCAGCATCGGACAGGGGGCTCAGCCCCAGCATTTT. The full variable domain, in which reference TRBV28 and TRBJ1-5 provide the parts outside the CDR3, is DVKVTQSSRYLVKRTGEKVFLECVQDMDHENMFWYRQDPGLGLRLIYFSYDVKMKEKGDIPEGYSVSREKKERFSLILESASTNQTSMYLCASIGQGAQPQHFGDGTRLSIL.